The 23 T cell receptor beta chains below were found in one sample sequenced in a study of beta chain features in type 1 diabetes. Expressed TCRB transcripts were sequenced after all isolated RNA was converted to cDNA. The repertoire was sequenced with immunoSEQ multiplex PCR; TCRdb's copy has only in-frame clones and lacks some. The sample gives over 500,000 clones, around 15% of which show up once; 0.09% to 0.095% is in the top ten. Input material: naive CD4+ T cells from blood. Receptors were obtained from a man between 18 and 29 years old in good health.

This clone was counted a few times. The same CDR3 arises from other DNA sequences in this sample as well. DNA of the CDR3: TGTGCCAGCAGCTTAGAGGACAGGGGGTTCGCTCCGCAGTATTTT. It encodes CASSLEDRGFAPQYF. The chain joins TRBV7-9 to TRBJ2-3; TRBD1 aligns across 10 bases. Germline assignment: CDR1 SEHNR and CDR2 FQNEAQ (reference sequence). This CDR3 has 15 residues. V was pared by 1 base and J by 10 bases, with 8 bases of the junction left unmatched.

This clone was counted only a few times. This chain connects TRBV14 to TRBJ1-5; D is unresolved. Germline V gene sequence: CDR1 SGHDN, CDR2 FVKESK. CDR3 size: 14 residues. V was trimmed by 4 bases and J by 3 bases, leaving 10 bases between them. For the CDR3, the DNA is TGTGCCAGCAGCCTGATGGGATACAATCAGCCCCAGCATTTT. It translates to CASSLMGYNQPQHF.

The rearrangement joins TRBV30 to TRBJ1-2, with TRBD1 as a possible D gene (6 bases). The CDR3 is 15 amino acids. Germline V gene data show CDR1 as GTSNPN and CDR2 as SVGIG (reference sequence). V lost 4 bases, J lost 4 bases, and 19 bases lay in between. CDR3 in amino acids: CAWTQPGTPVYGYTF. In DNA form, the CDR3 reads TGTGCCTGGACCCAGCCAGGGACACCCGTCTATGGCTACACCTTC. Combining the CDR3 with reference TRBV30 and TRBJ1-2 gives the whole variable domain SQTIHQWPATLVQPVGSPLSLECTVEGTSNPNLYWYRQAAGRGLQLLFYSVGIGQISSEVPQNLSASRPQDRQFILSSKKLLLSDSGFYLCAWTQPGTPVYGYTFGSGTRLTVV.

This chain connects TRBV10-3 to TRBJ1-1; no definite D call. V gave up 6 bases and J gave up 2 bases, with 10 bases separating them. The CDR3 covers 13 residues. Germline loops: CDR1 ENHRY, CDR2 SYGVKD. CDR3 bases: TGTGCCATCAGGGTCCTGGGTAACACTGAAGCTTTCTTT. It codes for CAIRVLGNTEAFF.

The V gene is TRBV11-2, the J gene TRBJ1-2; possibly TRBD1 for D (6 bases). Between the trimmed V and J ends, which lost 6 bases and 8 bases, there was a span of 13 bases. CDR1 is SGHAT, CDR2 FQNNGV, per germline. CDR3 size: 12 residues. The CDR3 spells CASSQTGFGYTF. CDR3 coding DNA: TGTGCCAGCAGTCAAACAGGGTTCGGCTACACCTTC.

The chain joins TRBV7-3 to TRBJ2-2; maybe TRBD1 (5 bases). The CDR3 spans 17 residues. The V end lost 6 bases, the J end lost 3 bases, and 20 bases lay between the germline ends. Germline V gives CDR1 SGHTA, CDR2 FQGTGA. CDR3 amino acids: CASRPSARGAHTGELFF. CDR3 in DNA: TGTGCCAGCAGACCCTCAGCCCGTGGGGCACACACCGGGGAGCTGTTTTTT.

The chain recombines TRBV5-6 with TRBJ2-5, with 7 nucleotides matching TRBD1. J lost 3 bases, V lost 0 bases, and 11 bases had no gene match. Per germline, CDR1 SGHDT and CDR2 YYEEEE. The length of the CDR3 is 17 residues. The CDR3 sequence is CASSLGRPDRDKETQYF. CDR3 in DNA: TGTGCCAGCAGCTTGGGCCGTCCCGACAGGGATAAAGAGACCCAGTACTTC.

J is TRBJ1-2 and V is TRBV7-2; 8 nucleotides agree with TRBD1. The V and J ends lost 5 bases and 4 bases, in that order; junction bases with no gene match: 6. Germline V CDR1 and CDR2: SGHTA, FQGNSA. CDR3 length equals 14 residues. CDR3 in DNA: TGTGCCAGCAGCGCCGGACAGGGCCCCTATGGCTACACCTTC. It specifies CASSAGQGPYGYTF.

The CDR3 DNA follows: TGTGCCAGCAGACCGGGACAGGGACGCACTGAAGCTTTCTTT. Encoded protein: CASRPGQGRTEAFF. This sequence joins TRBV6-6 and TRBJ1-1; 9 bases align to TRBD1. The CDR3 has 14 residues. Germline values: CDR1 MNHNY, CDR2 SVGAGI (reference sequence). Trimming at V came to 6 bases and at J to 4 bases, leaving 6 bases not matched to a gene.

This rearrangement joins TRBV19 to TRBJ2-1, with TRBD2 matching 10 bases. V lost 3 bases and J lost 6; bases outside the gene matches: 5. Germline V CDR1 and CDR2: LNHDA, SQIVND (reference sequence). The CDR3 is 15 amino acids. CDR3 in amino acids: CASSIKREGGNEQFF. Here the CDR3 DNA reads TGTGCCAGTAGTATTAAGCGGGAGGGCGGCAATGAGCAGTTCTTC.

The V call is TRBV7-2, the J call TRBJ2-5; 8 bases are shared with TRBD2. CDR1 and CDR2 (germline): SGHTA, FQGNSA. V shed 4 bases and J 4 bases; nucleotides not matched to a gene: 8. CDR3 length: 15 residues. The CDR3 region is CASSSGGTLLETQYF. CDR3 sequence (DNA): TGTGCCAGCAGCTCGGGGGGGACGTTACTAGAGACCCAGTACTTC. Complete variable domain (other parts from reference TRBV7-2 and TRBJ2-5): GAGVSQSPSNKVTEKGKDVELRCDPISGHTALYWYRQSLGQGLEFLIYFQGNSAPDKSGLPSDRFSAERTGGSVSTLTIQRTQQEDSAVYLCASSSGGTLLETQYFGPGTRLLVL.

This clone was counted between two and nine times. This chain uses TRBV19 with TRBJ2-1; 7 positions agree with TRBD1. Germline V gene sequence: CDR1 LNHDA, CDR2 SQIVND (reference sequence). Trimming at V came to 4 bases and at J to 12 bases, leaving 12 bases not matched to a gene. This CDR3 spans 14 amino acids. The CDR3 coding sequence is TGTGCCAGTAGTACACGACCCCCGACAGGGTGGCAGTTCTTC. It is translated as CASSTRPPTGWQFF.

This clone was seen only a few times. The chain uses TRBV28 and TRBJ2-3; D unclear. The V and J ends lost 6 bases and 3 bases respectively, with 7 bases between them. The CDR3 sequence is 12 residues long. The V gene's germline CDR1 is MDHEN and CDR2 SYDVKM. The CDR3 is CASSSPTDTQYF. For the CDR3, the DNA is TGTGCCAGCAGCTCGCCAACAGATACGCAGTATTTT. The whole variable domain, remainder taken from reference TRBV28 and TRBJ2-3, is DVKVTQSSRYLVKRTGEKVFLECVQDMDHENMFWYRQDPGLGLRLIYFSYDVKMKEKGDIPEGYSVSREKKERFSLILESASTNQTSMYLCASSSPTDTQYFGPGTRLTVL.

The CDR3 protein is CASKRRDIITEKLFF. DNA of the CDR3: TGTGCCAGCAAGCGCCGGGACATTATTACCGAAAAACTGTTTTTT. The genes are TRBV28 and TRBJ1-4, with D possibly matching TRBD1 (6 bases). Germline CDR1 MDHEN, CDR2 SYDVKM. Trimming stripped 7 bases from V and 8 bases from J, with 20 bases between. The CDR3 length is 15 residues.

V gene TRBV27 combines with J gene TRBJ2-1; D is ambiguous. Looked up from germline, CDR1 is MNHEY and CDR2 is SMNVEV (reference sequence). This CDR3 has 11 residues. Trimming removed 2 bases from V and 8 bases from J, with 4 bases in between. CDR3 DNA sequence: TGTGCCAGCAGTTTAGGCGATGAGCAGTTCTTC. This gives the protein CASSLGDEQFF.

The genes are TRBV27 and TRBJ1-2, with 7 bases identical to TRBD1. This CDR3 region has 14 residues. Per the germline V gene, CDR1 is MNHEY and CDR2 is SMNVEV (reference sequence). The trim removed 6 bases at V and 0 bases at J, leaving 4 bases unmatched. The CDR3 loop is CASSEGAPNYGYTF. The CDR3 DNA is TGTGCCAGCAGCGAGGGGGCCCCTAACTATGGCTACACCTTC.

The chain links TRBV6-5 to TRBJ2-5; TRBD1 aligns across 8 bases. The trim removed 2 bases at V and 4 bases at J, leaving 9 bases unmatched. Germline V gives CDR1 MNHEY, CDR2 SVGAGI. There are 16 residues in the CDR3. The CDR3 DNA reads TGTGCCAGCAGTTACCACGGGACCAGGGGGCGAGAGACCCAGTACTTC. Translating it yields CASSYHGTRGRETQYF.

The chain recombines TRBV7-3 with TRBJ2-7, with 8 bases aligning to TRBD1. Germline CDR1 and CDR2: SGHTA and FQGTGA. V shed 4 bases, J shed 3 bases, and the junction held 8 bases outside the gene matches. This CDR3 region has 15 residues. Here the CDR3 reads CASSSGGQGNYEQYF. The CDR3 bases are TGTGCCAGCAGCTCCGGCGGACAGGGCAACTACGAGCAGTACTTC. The full variable domain, rest sourced from reference TRBV7-3 and TRBJ2-7, is GAGVSQTPSNKVTEKGKYVELRCDPISGHTALYWYRQSLGQGPEFLIYFQGTGAADDSGLPNDRFFAVRPEGSVSTLKIQRTERGDSAVYLCASSSGGQGNYEQYFGPGTRLTVT.

The CDR3 sequence is CASSKQDTLREQYF. For the CDR3, the DNA is TGTGCCAGCAGTAAACAGGATACCCTTAGGGAGCAGTACTTC. The chain combines TRBV27 with TRBJ2-7, with D perhaps matching TRBD1 (5 bases). The V end lost 5 bases, the J end lost 7 bases, and 18 bases lay between the germline ends. The V gene's germline CDR1 is MNHEY and CDR2 SMNVEV (reference sequence). The CDR3 is 14 residues long.

There are a few counts of this clone. V and J are TRBV7-7 and TRBJ2-1; TRBD1 aligns across 7 bases. The germline CDR1 and CDR2 sequences are SSHAT and FNYEAQ (reference sequence). The length of the CDR3 is 13 residues. The J segment lost 5 bases and the V segment lost 5 bases, leaving 3 bases of the junction unmatched. The CDR3 is CASSQDRDNEQFF. The DNA of the CDR3 is TGTGCCAGCAGCCAAGACAGGGACAATGAGCAGTTCTTC.

This clone has a handful of counts. J is TRBJ1-3 and V is TRBV6-1; D call uncertain. Germline assignment: CDR1 MNHNS and CDR2 SASEGT. V was cut by 4 bases and J by 2 bases, with 9 bases left in between. The CDR3 contains 14 residues. For the CDR3, the DNA is TGTGCCAGCAGTGTCCGGAGAACTGGAAACACCATATATTTT. Residues: CASSVRRTGNTIYF.

The J gene is TRBJ1-1, the V gene TRBV5-1, with D hard to call. From germline, CDR1 is SGHRS and CDR2 YFSETQ. The CDR3 has 14 residues. The V end was cut by 3 bases, the J end by 0 bases, with 9 bases between. The CDR3 nucleotides are TGCGCCAGCAGCTCGACATTTATGAACACTGAAGCTTTCTTT. It yields the protein CASSSTFMNTEAFF.

This clone occurred a few times. The J gene is TRBJ2-3, the V gene TRBV5-1; D remains unclear. V was pared by 1 base and J by 2 bases, with 8 bases between. The CDR3 sequence is 14 residues long. Germline CDR1 reads SGHRS; CDR2 reads YFSETQ. CDR3 loop: CASSLSRSTDTQYF. In nucleotides, the CDR3 is TGCGCCAGCAGCTTGAGCAGATCCACAGATACGCAGTATTTT.